Listed below are T cell receptor beta chains from one sample, sequenced in a study of identical twins. One entry per CDR3 protein, called by TCRdb with MiXCR from the 5' RACE reads. The table includes under 350,000 distinct CDR3 sequences, roughly 10% detected once. This sample also appeared in a second study, on yellow fever vaccine responses in identical twins.

The sample was CD8+ T cells sorted from blood. Receptor source: a woman in her late teens or twenties in good health. CDR3s include the opening cysteine and the closing phenylalanine or tryptophan. D genes are given only for firm matches. The size field is filled for only some rows; it gives once, few, many or a size class.

J: TRBJ2-3
size: few
V: TRBV9
D: NA
CDR3: CASSVGPPNTQYF
DNA: TGTGCCAGCAGCGTGGGGCCTCCCAATACGCAGTATTTT

J: TRBJ2-1
size: NA
V: TRBV29-1
D: TRBD2
CDR3: CSVEDLGLAGDEQFF
DNA: TGCAGCGTTGAAGATCTGGGGCTAGCGGGAGACGAGCAGTTCTTC

J: TRBJ2-6
size: few
V: TRBV7-2
D: NA
CDR3: CASSGVLLGTGANVLTF
DNA: TGTGCCAGCAGCGGAGTCCTGCTTGGGACTGGGGCCAACGTCCTGACTTTC

J: TRBJ2-3
size: few
V: TRBV9
D: NA
CDR3: CASRGSVDTQYF
DNA: TGTGCCAGCAGGGGCTCGGTGGATACGCAGTATTTT

J: TRBJ2-7
size: few
V: TRBV20-1
D: NA
CDR3: CSARGGRSSYEQYF
DNA: TGCAGTGCTAGGGGGGGTCGGAGCTCCTACGAGCAGTACTTC

J: TRBJ2-2
size: NA
V: TRBV7-3
D: NA
CDR3: CASSFQGTGIGELFF
DNA: TGTGCCAGCAGCTTTCAGGGGACGGGGATCGGGGAGCTGTTTTTT

J: TRBJ2-7
size: many
V: TRBV18
D: NA
CDR3: CASSPYDSYEQYF
DNA: TGTGCCAGCTCACCATATGATTCCTACGAGCAGTACTTC

J: TRBJ1-2
size: many
V: TRBV27
D: NA
CDR3: CATASGREPYGYTF
DNA: TGTGCCACAGCCTCCGGCAGGGAACCTTATGGCTACACCTTC

J: TRBJ1-2
size: few
V: TRBV20-1
D: NA
CDR3: CSALSQGHYGYTF
DNA: TGCAGTGCCCTCAGTCAGGGCCACTATGGCTACACCTTC

J: TRBJ2-7
size: many
V: TRBV12-3/TRBV12-4
D: TRBD1
CDR3: CASSIGTVLEQYF
DNA: TGTGCCAGCAGTATCGGGACAGTCCTCGAGCAGTACTTC

J: TRBJ2-7
size: few
V: TRBV5-6
D: NA
CDR3: CASSTGQADEQYF
DNA: TGTGCCAGCAGCACGGGACAAGCAGACGAGCAGTACTTC

J: TRBJ1-2
size: many
V: TRBV6-5
D: NA
CDR3: CASSNRDYGYTF
DNA: TGTGCCAGCAGTAACCGGGACTATGGCTACACCTTC

J: TRBJ2-7
size: few
V: TRBV5-1
D: TRBD1
CDR3: CASSADDRDWPFCEQYF
DNA: TGCGCCAGCAGCGCCGATGACAGGGATTGGCCTTTTTGCGAGCAGTACTTC

J: TRBJ2-3
size: few
V: TRBV7-2
D: TRBD2
CDR3: CASSLGFLAGEGTDTQYF
DNA: TGTGCCAGCAGCTTAGGCTTCCTAGCGGGGGAGGGCACAGATACGCAGTATTTT

J: TRBJ2-5
size: NA
V: TRBV20-1
D: NA
CDR3: CCARARWRSLETQYF
DNA: TGCTGTGCTAGAGCTCGGTGGAGGAGTCTGGAGACCCAGTACTTC

J: TRBJ1-3
size: NA
V: TRBV15
D: NA
CDR3: CATSNRGTGNTIYF
DNA: TGTGCCACCAGCAATCGGGGGACCGGAAACACCATATATTTT

J: TRBJ2-7
size: few
V: TRBV7-9
D: TRBD1
CDR3: CASSSHMGTGVYEQYF
DNA: TGTGCCAGCAGCTCTCATATGGGGACAGGGGTCTACGAGCAGTACTTC

J: TRBJ2-1
size: NA
V: TRBV3-1
D: NA
CDR3: CASSQVLANEQFF
DNA: TGTGCCAGCAGCCAAGTCCTCGCCAATGAGCAGTTCTTC

J: TRBJ1-6
size: many
V: TRBV4-1
D: NA
CDR3: CASSQVEGMRNSPLHF
DNA: TGCGCCAGCAGCCAAGTCGAGGGGATGAGGAATTCACCCCTCCACTTT

J: TRBJ2-1
size: NA
V: TRBV5-1
D: TRBD2
CDR3: CASSFAGAGGYNEQFF
DNA: TGCGCCAGCAGCTTCGCAGGAGCGGGGGGTTACAATGAGCAGTTCTTC

J: TRBJ2-3
size: many
V: TRBV9
D: NA
CDR3: CASSVIPQDTRYF
DNA: TGTGCCAGCAGCGTTATTCCGCAAGATACGCGGTATTTT

J: TRBJ2-5
size: many
V: TRBV6-2/TRBV6-3
D: TRBD2
CDR3: CASRSGTSWETQYF
DNA: TGTGCCAGCAGATCCGGGACTAGCTGGGAGACCCAGTACTTC

J: TRBJ2-3
size: NA
V: TRBV6-5
D: TRBD2
CDR3: CASSYGLAGSTDTQYF
DNA: TGTGCCAGCAGTTACGGGCTAGCGGGTAGCACAGATACGCAGTATTTT

J: TRBJ1-1
size: NA
V: TRBV19
D: NA
CDR3: CASSILGGTEAFF
DNA: TGTGCCAGTAGCATCCTGGGAGGCACTGAAGCTTTCTTT

J: TRBJ1-5
size: few
V: TRBV5-1
D: NA
CDR3: CASIPNATNRGDQPQHF
DNA: TGCGCCAGCATCCCCAATGCGACTAATCGCGGCGATCAGCCCCAGCATTTT

J: TRBJ2-3
size: NA
V: TRBV27
D: TRBD2
CDR3: CASSTFSGRPTDTQYF
DNA: TGTGCCAGCAGCACTTTTAGCGGGAGACCGACAGATACGCAGTATTTT

J: TRBJ2-7
size: NA
V: TRBV11-1
D: TRBD1
CDR3: CASSSRQGVSENYYEQYF
DNA: TGTGCCAGCAGCTCAAGACAGGGGGTGTCTGAAAACTACTACGAGCAGTACTTC

J: TRBJ2-7
size: few
V: TRBV12-3/TRBV12-4
D: NA
CDR3: CASSLVSTIYEQYF
DNA: TGTGCCAGCAGTTTAGTAAGCACCATCTACGAGCAGTACTTC

J: TRBJ2-7
size: few
V: TRBV5-1
D: TRBD2
CDR3: CASSLGPGGGGSYEQYF
DNA: TGCGCCAGCAGCTTGGGGCCTGGCGGGGGGGGCTCCTACGAGCAGTACTTC